These 5 T cell receptor beta chains share one sample of origin, sequenced in a study of shared clonotypes between healthy human individuals (dated by TCRdb to about 2020). Libraries were constructed by the immunoSEQ multiplex PCR assay. TCRdb carries this immuneACCESS record with in-frame sequences only. Its versions omit some clonotypes, under half of them owing to an unresolved V gene in the studies checked, with the rest unexplained. The sample table contains about 1.4 million clones; only one count was recorded for around 97% of them. Of the sample, roughly 1.2% is held by the ten largest clones. Sequences were obtained from naive CD4+ T cells sorted from blood. The sample's cell subset or site, from its label and the paper: CD45RA+ positively selected. The receptors stem from a man aged 30 to 45 in good health.

V is TRBV5-1 and J is TRBJ2-7; 10 bases are shared with TRBD2. The trim removed 4 bases at V and 1 base at J, leaving 8 bases unmatched. The germline V gene has CDR1 SGHRS and CDR2 YFSETQ. The CDR3 spans 16 residues. The CDR3: CASSRSSGSLSYEQYF. The CDR3 DNA reads as TGCGCCAGCAGCCGGTCTAGCGGGAGTCTATCCTACGAGCAGTACTTC.

This clone was detected once. The rearrangement links TRBV5-4 to TRBJ2-7, with 11 bases lining up with TRBD2. Germline values: CDR1 SGHNT, CDR2 YYREEE (reference sequence). This CDR3 region has 15 residues. J lost 6 bases, V lost 4 bases, and 9 bases had no gene match. CDR3 protein: CASSTLAGGSLEQYF. DNA for the CDR3: TGTGCCAGCAGCACTCTAGCGGGAGGCTCTCTCGAGCAGTACTTC. Full variable domain (missing parts from reference TRBV5-4 and TRBJ2-7): ETGVTQSPTHLIKTRGQQVTLRCSSQSGHNTVSWYQQALGQGPQFIFQYYREEENGRGNFPPRFSGLQFPNYSSELNVNALELDDSALYLCASSTLAGGSLEQYFGPGTRLTVT.

CDR3 coding DNA: TGTGCCAGCAGTTACGAACATACGCAGTATTTT. It yields the protein CASSYEHTQYF. The chain links TRBV6-6 to TRBJ2-3, with no clear D. CDR1 MNHNY and CDR2 SVGAGI come from the germline V gene (reference sequence). V was cut by 2 bases and J by 7 bases, with 4 bases left in between. The CDR3 is 11 amino acids.

This sequence joins TRBV5-1 and TRBJ2-7; D perhaps matches TRBD1 (5 bases). The CDR3 contains 13 residues. Germline assignment: CDR1 SGHRS and CDR2 YFSETQ. Trimming stripped 5 bases from V and 5 bases from J, with 14 bases between. CDR3 in amino acids: CASRAVLGDEQYF. As DNA, the CDR3 is TGCGCCAGCAGGGCAGTCTTAGGGGACGAGCAGTACTTC.

V gene TRBV9 combines with J gene TRBJ2-7; D gene unclear. V was shortened by 4 bases and J by 5 bases, with 13 bases between the two germline ends. CDR1 is SGDLS, CDR2 YYNGEE, per germline. The CDR3 runs to 13 residues. CDR3 protein: CASSNRPHDEQYF. As DNA, the CDR3 is TGTGCCAGCAGCAATCGGCCACACGACGAGCAGTACTTC.